The source of this T cell receptor (beta chain) is a study of blood T cell repertoires in COVID-19. Measured with immunoSEQ multiplex PCR; TCRdb has only the in-frame clones, and not every one. The repertoire includes approximately 280,000 clones, approximately 90% of them detected once, and 6.5% to 8% sits in the top ten. The junction had 9 bases not matched to a gene; V was cut back by 3 bases and J by 2 bases. Germline V gene lookup returns CDR1 LGHDT and CDR2 YNNKEL (reference sequence). The CDR3 covers 16 residues. The V gene is TRBV3-1 (or the pseudogene TRBV3-2), the J gene TRBJ2-7, with 8 bases aligning to TRBD1. The sequencing input was peripheral blood. This receptor was taken from a woman aged 30 to 39 with COVID-19, enrolled during active disease. This chain's CDR3 is CASSQGRTGTAYEQYF. Written as DNA, the CDR3 is TGTGCCAGCAGCCAGGGCAGGACAGGGACGGCCTACGAGCAGTACTTC.